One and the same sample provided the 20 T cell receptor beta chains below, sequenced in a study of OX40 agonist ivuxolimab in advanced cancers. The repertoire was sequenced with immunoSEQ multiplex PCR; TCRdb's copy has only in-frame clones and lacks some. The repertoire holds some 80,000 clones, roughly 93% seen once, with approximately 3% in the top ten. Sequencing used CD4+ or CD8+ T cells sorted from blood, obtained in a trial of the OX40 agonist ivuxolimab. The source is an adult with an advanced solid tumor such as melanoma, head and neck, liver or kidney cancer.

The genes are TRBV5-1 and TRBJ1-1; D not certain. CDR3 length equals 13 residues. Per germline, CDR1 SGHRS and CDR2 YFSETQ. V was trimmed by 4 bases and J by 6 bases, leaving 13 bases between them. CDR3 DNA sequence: TGCGCCAGCAGCGAAACTTTGGGCGCTGAAGCTTTCTTT. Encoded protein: CASSETLGAEAFF. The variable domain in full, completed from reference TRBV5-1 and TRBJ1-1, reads KAGVTQTPRYLIKTRGQQVTLSCSPISGHRSVSWYQQTPGQGLQFLFEYFSETQRNKGNFPGRFSGRQFSNSRSEMNVSTLELGDSALYLCASSETLGAEAFFGQGTRLTVV.

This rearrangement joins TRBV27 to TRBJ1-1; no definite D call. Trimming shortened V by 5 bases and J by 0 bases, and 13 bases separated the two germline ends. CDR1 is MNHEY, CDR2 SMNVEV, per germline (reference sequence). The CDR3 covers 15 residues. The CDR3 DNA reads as TGTGCCAGCAGTCCCTCGCGGTCCCTGAACACTGAAGCTTTCTTT. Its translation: CASSPSRSLNTEAFF.

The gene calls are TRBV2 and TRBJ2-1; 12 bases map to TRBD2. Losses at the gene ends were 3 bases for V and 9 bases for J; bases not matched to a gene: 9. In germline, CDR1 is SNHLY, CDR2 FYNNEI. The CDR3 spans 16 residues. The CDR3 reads CASSDVLAGGLGEQFF. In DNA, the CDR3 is TGTGCCAGCAGTGATGTTCTAGCGGGGGGGCTTGGTGAGCAGTTCTTC.

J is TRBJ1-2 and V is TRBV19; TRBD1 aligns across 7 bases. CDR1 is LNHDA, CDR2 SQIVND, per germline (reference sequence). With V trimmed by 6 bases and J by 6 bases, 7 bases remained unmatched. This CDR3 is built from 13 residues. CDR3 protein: CASSDREWDGYTF. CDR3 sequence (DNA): TGTGCCAGTAGCGACAGGGAATGGGATGGCTACACCTTC.

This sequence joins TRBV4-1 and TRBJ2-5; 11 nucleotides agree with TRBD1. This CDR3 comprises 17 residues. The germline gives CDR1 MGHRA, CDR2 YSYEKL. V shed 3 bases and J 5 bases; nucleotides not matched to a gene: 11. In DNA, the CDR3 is TGCGCCAGCAGCCACCGGGGAGGGACAGGGGGGAGGGAGACCCAGTACTTC. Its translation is CASSHRGGTGGRETQYF.

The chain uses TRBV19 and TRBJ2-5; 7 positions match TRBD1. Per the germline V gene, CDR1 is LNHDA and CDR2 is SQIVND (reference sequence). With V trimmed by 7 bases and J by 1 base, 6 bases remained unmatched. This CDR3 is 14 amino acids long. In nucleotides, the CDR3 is TGTGCCAGTAATACCGGACAGGTCCAAGAGACCCAGTACTTC. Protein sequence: CASNTGQVQETQYF.

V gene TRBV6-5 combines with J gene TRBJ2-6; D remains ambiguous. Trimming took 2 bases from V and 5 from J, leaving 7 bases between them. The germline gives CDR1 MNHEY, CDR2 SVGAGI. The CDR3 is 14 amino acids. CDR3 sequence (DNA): TGTGCCAGCAGTTACCAGGTTTGGGCCAACGTCCTGACTTTC. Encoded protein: CASSYQVWANVLTF.

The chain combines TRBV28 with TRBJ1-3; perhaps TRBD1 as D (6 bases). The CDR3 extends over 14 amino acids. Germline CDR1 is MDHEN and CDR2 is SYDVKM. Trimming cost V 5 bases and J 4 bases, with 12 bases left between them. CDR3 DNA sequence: TGTGCCAGCAGTCCCAGCGGGGGCGGAAACACCATATATTTT. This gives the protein CASSPSGGGNTIYF.

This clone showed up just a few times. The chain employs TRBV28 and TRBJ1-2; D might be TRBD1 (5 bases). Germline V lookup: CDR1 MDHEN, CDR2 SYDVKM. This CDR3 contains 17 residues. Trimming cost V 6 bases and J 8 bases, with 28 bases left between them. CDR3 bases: TGTGCCAGCAGGAGTTGGGGCTTGGGGACCGCGTATGGGGGCTACACCTTC. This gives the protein CASRSWGLGTAYGGYTF.

CDR3 DNA: TGTGCCAGCAGTTTATCGTGGCGGGGGGATGGAGGTACGCAGTATTTT. Translating it yields CASSLSWRGDGGTQYF. The rearrangement joins TRBV27 to TRBJ2-3; 8 bases are shared with TRBD2. The V gene end was trimmed by 0 bases and the J gene end by 8 bases; junction bases not matched to a gene: 10. The CDR3 totals 16 residues. CDR1 and CDR2 (germline): MNHEY, SMNVEV (reference sequence).

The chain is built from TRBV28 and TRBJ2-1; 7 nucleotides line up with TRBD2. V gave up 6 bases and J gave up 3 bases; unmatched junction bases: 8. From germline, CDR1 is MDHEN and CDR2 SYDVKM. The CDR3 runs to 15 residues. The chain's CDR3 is CASSRWGGGYNEQFF. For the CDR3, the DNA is TGTGCCAGCAGCCGGTGGGGGGGTGGCTACAATGAGCAGTTCTTC.

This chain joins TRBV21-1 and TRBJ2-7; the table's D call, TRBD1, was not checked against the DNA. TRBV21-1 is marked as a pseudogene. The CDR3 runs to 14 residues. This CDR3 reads CASSCRTGDDEQYF. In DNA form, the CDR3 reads TGTGCCAGCAGCTGCCGGACAGGTGACGACGAGCAGTACTTC.

Here the CDR3 reads CAIRDRPGDTEAFF. The CDR3 DNA is TGTGCCATCAGGGACAGGCCAGGGGACACTGAAGCTTTCTTT. The chain uses TRBV10-3 and TRBJ1-1, with 7 positions matching TRBD1. CDR3 length: 14 residues. CDR1 ENHRY and CDR2 SYGVKD come from the germline V gene. With 6 bases clipped from V and 3 bases from J, the junction kept 7 bases outside the gene matches.

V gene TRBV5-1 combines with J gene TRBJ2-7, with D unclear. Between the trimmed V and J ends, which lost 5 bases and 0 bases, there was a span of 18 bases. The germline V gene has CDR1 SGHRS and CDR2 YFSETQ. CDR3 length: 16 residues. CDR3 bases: TGCGCCAGCAGAGCCTACCTGTTCTTCAGCTCCTACGAGCAGTACTTC. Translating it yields CASRAYLFFSSYEQYF.

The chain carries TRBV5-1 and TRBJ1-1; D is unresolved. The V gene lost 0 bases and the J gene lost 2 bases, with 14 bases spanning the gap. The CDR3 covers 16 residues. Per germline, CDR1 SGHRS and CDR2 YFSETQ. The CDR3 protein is CASSLGEFRDNTEAFF. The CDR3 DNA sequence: TGCGCCAGCAGCTTGGGGGAGTTCAGAGATAACACTGAAGCTTTCTTT.

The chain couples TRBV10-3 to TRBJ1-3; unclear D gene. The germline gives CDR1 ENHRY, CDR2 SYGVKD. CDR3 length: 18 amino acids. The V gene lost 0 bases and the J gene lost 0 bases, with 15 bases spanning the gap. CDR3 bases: TGTGCCATCAGTGAGTCACAAGGTCGATGGGACTCTGGAAACACCATATATTTT. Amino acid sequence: CAISESQGRWDSGNTIYF.

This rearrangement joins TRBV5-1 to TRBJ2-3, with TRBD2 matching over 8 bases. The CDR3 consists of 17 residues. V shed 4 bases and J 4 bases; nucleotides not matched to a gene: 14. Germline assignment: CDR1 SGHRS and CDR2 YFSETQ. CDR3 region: CASSLGPQAGDPDTQYF. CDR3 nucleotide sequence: TGCGCCAGCAGCCTTGGGCCCCAAGCGGGAGACCCAGATACGCAGTATTTT. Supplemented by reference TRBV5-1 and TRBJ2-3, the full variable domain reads KAGVTQTPRYLIKTRGQQVTLSCSPISGHRSVSWYQQTPGQGLQFLFEYFSETQRNKGNFPGRFSGRQFSNSRSEMNVSTLELGDSALYLCASSLGPQAGDPDTQYFGPGTRLTVL.

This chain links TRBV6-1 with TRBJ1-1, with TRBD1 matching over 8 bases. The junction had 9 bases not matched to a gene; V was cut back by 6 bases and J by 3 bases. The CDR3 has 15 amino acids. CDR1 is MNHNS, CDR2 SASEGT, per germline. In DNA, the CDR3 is TGTGCCAGCAGGTCGCAGGGGGCGGAGGACACTGAAGCTTTCTTT. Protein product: CASRSQGAEDTEAFF.

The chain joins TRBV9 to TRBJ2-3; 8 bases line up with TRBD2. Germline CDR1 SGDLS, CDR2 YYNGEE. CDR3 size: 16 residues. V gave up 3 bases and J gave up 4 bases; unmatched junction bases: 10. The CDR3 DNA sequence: TGTGCCAGCAGCGACCTCCAGCGGGAGCGCCCAGATACGCAGTATTTT. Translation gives CASSDLQRERPDTQYF. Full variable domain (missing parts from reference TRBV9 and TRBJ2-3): DSGVTQTPKHLITATGQRVTLRCSPRSGDLSVYWYQQSLDQGLQFLIQYYNGEERAKGNILERFSAQQFPDLHSELNLSSLELGDSALYFCASSDLQRERPDTQYFGPGTRLTVL.

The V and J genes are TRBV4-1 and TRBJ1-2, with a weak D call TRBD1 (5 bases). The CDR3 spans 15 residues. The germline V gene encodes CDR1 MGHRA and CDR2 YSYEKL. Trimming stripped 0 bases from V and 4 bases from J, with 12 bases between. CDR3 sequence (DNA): TGCGCCAGCAGCCAAGAGGGACGGAACACCTATGGCTACACCTTC. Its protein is CASSQEGRNTYGYTF.